Following are 12 T cell receptor beta chains from one sample sequenced in a study of beta chain features in type 1 diabetes. Reverse transcription of all isolated RNA meant that expressed TCRB transcripts were sequenced. Sequencing used immunoSEQ multiplex PCR; TCRdb keeps in-frame clones, though not all of them. The repertoire holds about 140,000 clones, with roughly 9.3% as singletons. Material: central memory CD4+ T cells from blood. These TCRs come from a woman aged 35 to 49 in good health.

The count of this clone is one. The rearrangement uses TRBV4-1 and TRBJ2-3, with TRBD2 identical over 12 bases. J was trimmed by 5 bases and V by 1 base; bases with no gene match: 7. This CDR3 has 17 residues. Germline CDR1 MGHRA, CDR2 YSYEKL. Written as DNA, the CDR3 is TGCGCCAGCAGCCAAGTTCCTAGCGGGGGGGTGGGAGATACGCAGTATTTT. This encodes CASSQVPSGGVGDTQYF.

The J gene is TRBJ1-2, the V gene TRBV29-1; a weak D match, TRBD1 (5 bases). Per germline, CDR1 SQVTM and CDR2 ANQGSEA. V gave up 3 bases and J gave up 7 bases, with 15 bases separating them. The CDR3 covers 13 residues. The CDR3 region has the DNA TGCAGCGTTGATTCCGGGAGGGGAAGTGGCTACACCTTC. Protein product: CSVDSGRGSGYTF.

This chain joins TRBV7-2 and TRBJ2-3; 12 bases are shared with TRBD2. This CDR3 comprises 17 residues. The V gene end was trimmed by 3 bases and the J gene end by 4 bases; junction bases not matched to a gene: 8. Germline V gene lookup returns CDR1 SGHTA and CDR2 FQGNSA. The CDR3 is CASSFLAGGGRADTQYF. For the CDR3, the DNA is TGTGCCAGCAGCTTTCTAGCGGGGGGGGGTCGGGCAGATACGCAGTATTTT.

This clone was counted between two and nine times. The V gene is TRBV29-1, the J gene TRBJ1-3; D remains ambiguous. Germline CDR1 SQVTM, CDR2 ANQGSEA. Trimming cost V 4 bases and J 0 bases, with 4 bases left between them. This CDR3 is built from 12 residues. In DNA, the CDR3 is TGCAGCGTTGGAGTCTCTGGAAACACCATATATTTT. It codes for CSVGVSGNTIYF. Complete variable domain (other parts from reference TRBV29-1 and TRBJ1-3): SAVISQKPSRDICQRGTSLTIQCQVDSQVTMMFWYRQQPGQSLTLIATANQGSEATYESGFVIDKFPISRPNLTFSTLTVSNMSPEDSSIYLCSVGVSGNTIYFGEGSWLTVV.

This clone was observed a few times. The CDR3 sequence: CASSLDWPGVPPTDTQYF. The CDR3 bases are TGCGCCAGCAGCTTGGACTGGCCGGGGGTCCCCCCCACAGATACGCAGTATTTT. The chain couples TRBV5-1 to TRBJ2-3; D may be TRBD2 (6 bases). This CDR3 has 18 amino acids. The V gene lost 0 bases and the J gene lost 2 bases, with 19 bases spanning the gap. Germline V gives CDR1 SGHRS, CDR2 YFSETQ.

A few counts support this clone. The gene calls are TRBV5-1 and TRBJ2-3, with TRBD2 identical over 12 bases. This CDR3 comprises 16 residues. From germline, CDR1 is SGHRS and CDR2 YFSETQ. J gave up 6 bases and V 3 bases, and 8 bases lay outside the gene matches. The CDR3 sequence: CASSSASGGAGDTQYF. DNA of the CDR3: TGCGCCAGCAGCTCGGCTAGCGGGGGGGCCGGTGATACGCAGTATTTT. Full variable domain (outside the CDR3, taken from reference TRBV5-1 and TRBJ2-3): KAGVTQTPRYLIKTRGQQVTLSCSPISGHRSVSWYQQTPGQGLQFLFEYFSETQRNKGNFPGRFSGRQFSNSRSEMNVSTLELGDSALYLCASSSASGGAGDTQYFGPGTRLTVL.

The chain is built from TRBV10-3 and TRBJ1-6, with D perhaps matching TRBD1 (6 bases). Germline CDR1 and CDR2: ENHRY and SYGVKD. With 3 bases removed from V and 6 bases from J, the gap between germline ends came to 15 bases. The CDR3 spans 16 residues. CDR3 DNA: TGTGCCATCAGTGACTCGGGGGGCACCTTTAATTCACCCCTCCACTTT. It translates to CAISDSGGTFNSPLHF.

This clone showed up just a few times. J is TRBJ1-6 and V is TRBV19; D is ambiguous. The CDR3 has 15 amino acids. Deletions cut 7 bases from V and 10 bases from J, with 20 bases between. Germline V lookup: CDR1 LNHDA, CDR2 SQIVND (reference sequence). The CDR3 nucleotides are TGTGCCAGTAAAGGAAGTAACGGCGGAGGGTCACCCCTCCACTTT. Its translation is CASKGSNGGGSPLHF.

The rearrangement uses TRBV4-2 and TRBJ2-5; D is perhaps TRBD1 (5 bases). The length of the CDR3 is 15 residues. The V and J ends lost 0 bases and 1 base respectively, with 9 bases between them. Germline CDR1 reads LGHNA; CDR2 reads YNFKEQ. In DNA, the CDR3 is TGTGCCAGCAGCCAAGATGTAACAGGCCAAGAGACCCAGTACTTC. It translates to CASSQDVTGQETQYF.

The sample holds a few counts of this clone. The rearrangement uses TRBV7-9 and TRBJ1-2; D unresolved. This CDR3 has 13 residues. Germline V gene sequence: CDR1 SEHNR, CDR2 FQNEAQ (reference sequence). V dropped 5 bases and J dropped 6 bases, with 13 bases sitting between them. The CDR3: CASSLDIGDGYTF. CDR3 DNA sequence: TGTGCCAGCAGCCTTGACATCGGTGATGGCTACACCTTC.

The chain links TRBV5-1 to TRBJ1-2, with TRBD1 matching 11 bases. V shed 2 bases and J 8 bases; nucleotides not matched to a gene: 8. This CDR3 spans 15 amino acids. CDR1 SGHRS and CDR2 YFSETQ come from the germline V gene. CDR3 sequence reads: CASSLRTGGTDGYTF. In nucleotides, the CDR3 is TGCGCCAGCAGCTTACGGACAGGGGGCACTGACGGCTACACCTTC.

This clone was detected only a few times. The chain uses TRBV5-4 and TRBJ2-2; D is possibly TRBD1 (6 bases). The length of the CDR3 is 15 residues. Germline assignment: CDR1 SGHNT and CDR2 YYREEE (reference sequence). V shed 0 bases and J shed 0 bases, with 6 bases lying between them. The CDR3 here is CASSLDRANTGELFF. CDR3 sequence (DNA): TGTGCCAGCAGCTTGGACAGGGCGAACACCGGGGAGCTGTTTTTT.